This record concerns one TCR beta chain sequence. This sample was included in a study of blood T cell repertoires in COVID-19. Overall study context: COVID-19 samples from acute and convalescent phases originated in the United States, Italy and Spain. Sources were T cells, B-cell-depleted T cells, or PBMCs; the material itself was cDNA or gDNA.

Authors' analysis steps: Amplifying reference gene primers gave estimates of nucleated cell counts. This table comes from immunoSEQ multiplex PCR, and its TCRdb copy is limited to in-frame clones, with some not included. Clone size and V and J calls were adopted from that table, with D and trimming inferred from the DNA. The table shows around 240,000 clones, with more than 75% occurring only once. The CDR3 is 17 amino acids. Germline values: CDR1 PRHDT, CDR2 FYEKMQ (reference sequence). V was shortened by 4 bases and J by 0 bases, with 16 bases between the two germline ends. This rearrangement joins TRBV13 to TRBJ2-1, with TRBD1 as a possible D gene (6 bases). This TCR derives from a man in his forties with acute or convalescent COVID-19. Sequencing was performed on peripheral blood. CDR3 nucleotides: TGTGCCAGCAGCTGGTCCGATGGGGGCTACTCCTACAATGAGCAGTTCTTC. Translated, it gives CASSWSDGGYSYNEQFF.